The rows below give T cell receptor beta chains drawn from one sample of a study of OX40 agonist ivuxolimab in advanced cancers. Profiling relied on immunoSEQ multiplex PCR, and the TCRdb table lists in-frame clones only, not all of them. This table holds around 90,000 clones, 75% to 95% found once. The sequenced sample was CD4+ or CD8+ T cells sorted from blood, obtained in a trial of the OX40 agonist ivuxolimab. Every receptor here comes from an adult with an advanced solid tumor such as melanoma, head and neck, liver or kidney cancer. Both conserved end residues are part of each CDR3. The order of the fields is J gene, D gene, clone size, V gene, CDR3 DNA, CDR3 protein. A D gene is named only where the DNA matches it firmly. Size tells how often a clone was seen (once, few, many) or the class of an expanded clone, and some rows leave it out.

J gene: TRBJ1-4; D gene: TRBD1; clone size: .; V gene: TRBV5-1; CDR3 DNA: TGCGCCAGCAGCTCGGGACAGGGGAATGAAAAACTGTTTTTT; CDR3 protein: CASSSGQGNEKLFF
J gene: TRBJ2-3; D gene: .; clone size: .; V gene: TRBV11-1; CDR3 DNA: TGTGCCAGCGTAGGACCGATCAGCACAGATACGCAGTATTTT; CDR3 protein: CASVGPISTDTQYF
J gene: TRBJ2-7; D gene: TRBD1; clone size: .; V gene: TRBV19; CDR3 DNA: TGTGCCAGTAGTTCGACAGGGGTCCTCTACGAGCAGTACTTC; CDR3 protein: CASSSTGVLYEQYF
J gene: TRBJ2-5; D gene: .; clone size: .; V gene: TRBV7-9; CDR3 DNA: TGTGCCAGCTCTCGGTCCAGGGGGGTTGGTGAGACCCAGTACTTC; CDR3 protein: CASSRSRGVGETQYF
J gene: TRBJ2-3; D gene: .; clone size: .; V gene: TRBV18; CDR3 DNA: TGTGCCAGCTCACCACCAAATCTTCCCACAGATACGCAGTATTTT; CDR3 protein: CASSPPNLPTDTQYF
J gene: TRBJ1-3; D gene: .; clone size: .; V gene: TRBV30; CDR3 DNA: TGTGCCACCGATGGACTCTCTGGAAACACCATATATTTT; CDR3 protein: CATDGLSGNTIYF
J gene: TRBJ2-6; D gene: .; clone size: once; V gene: TRBV2; CDR3 DNA: TGTGCCAGCAGTGAGGGCAGCTCTGGGGCCAACGTCCTGACTTTC; CDR3 protein: CASSEGSSGANVLTF
J gene: TRBJ2-3; D gene: .; clone size: .; V gene: TRBV14; CDR3 DNA: TGTGCCAGCAGCCAAGACATGGCCAGCCATCTGCCAGATACGCAGTATTTT; CDR3 protein: CASSQDMASHLPDTQYF
J gene: TRBJ2-7; D gene: .; clone size: .; V gene: TRBV7-9; CDR3 DNA: TGTGCCAGCAGCTTAGGGGGAGACGAGCAGTACTTC; CDR3 protein: CASSLGGDEQYF
J gene: TRBJ1-3; D gene: .; clone size: .; V gene: TRBV10-3; CDR3 DNA: TGTGCCACGACCCCCAGCTCTGGAAACACCATATATTTT; CDR3 protein: CATTPSSGNTIYF
J gene: TRBJ1-2; D gene: .; clone size: .; V gene: TRBV6-5; CDR3 DNA: TGTGCCAGCAGTTACTCCCGCAGGGTTAACTATGGCTACACCTTC; CDR3 protein: CASSYSRRVNYGYTF
J gene: TRBJ2-7; D gene: .; clone size: .; V gene: TRBV5-1; CDR3 DNA: TGCGCCAGCAGCTTGGCGGCAGCCAACTACGAGCAGTACTTC; CDR3 protein: CASSLAAANYEQYF
J gene: TRBJ2-1; D gene: TRBD2; clone size: .; V gene: TRBV11-2; CDR3 DNA: TGTGCCAGCAGTCGCAGTGCTGCTAGCGGGAGGCGGAATGAGCAGTTCTTC; CDR3 protein: CASSRSAASGRRNEQFF
J gene: TRBJ2-3; D gene: .; clone size: .; V gene: TRBV7-3; CDR3 DNA: TGTGCCAGCAGCTTACCATCCTGTGTTCCGGGAGTGCACACAGATACGCAGTATTTT; CDR3 protein: CASSLPSCVPGVHTDTQYF
J gene: TRBJ2-1; D gene: .; clone size: .; V gene: TRBV9; CDR3 DNA: TGTGCCAGCAGCGCCGGGAGCCGGGCCTACAATGAGCAGTTCTTC; CDR3 protein: CASSAGSRAYNEQFF
J gene: TRBJ2-3; D gene: .; clone size: once; V gene: TRBV10-1; CDR3 DNA: TGCGCCAGCAGTGTAGCCGGGGCGAGCACGCAGTATTTT; CDR3 protein: CASSVAGASTQYF
J gene: TRBJ2-1; D gene: TRBD1; clone size: .; V gene: TRBV28; CDR3 DNA: TGTGCCAGCAGCCTTTATCTTACAGGGGCGAGCAATGAGCAGTTCTTC; CDR3 protein: CASSLYLTGASNEQFF
J gene: TRBJ1-2; D gene: TRBD1; clone size: .; V gene: TRBV4-3; CDR3 DNA: TGCGCCAGCTCGACCGGGACAGGGGTTGCCTATGGCTACACCTTC; CDR3 protein: CASSTGTGVAYGYTF
J gene: TRBJ1-1; D gene: .; clone size: .; V gene: TRBV7-9; CDR3 DNA: TGTGCCAGCCGCTTAGGGTACGGCACTGAAGCTTTCTTT; CDR3 protein: CASRLGYGTEAFF
J gene: TRBJ2-6; D gene: .; clone size: .; V gene: TRBV4-3; CDR3 DNA: TGCGCCAGCAGCGCAGGAATGTTCGGGGCCAACGTCCTGACTTTC; CDR3 protein: CASSAGMFGANVLTF
J gene: TRBJ1-5; D gene: .; clone size: .; V gene: TRBV6-1; CDR3 DNA: TGTGCCAGCAGTGAAGGCATATCAGGGGCTAGCAATCAGCCCCAGCATTTT; CDR3 protein: CASSEGISGASNQPQHF
J gene: TRBJ2-5; D gene: .; clone size: .; V gene: TRBV2; CDR3 DNA: TGTGCCAGCCTGGCCGGCATCACGGAGACCCAGTACTTC; CDR3 protein: CASLAGITETQYF
J gene: TRBJ2-2; D gene: TRBD1; clone size: .; V gene: TRBV28; CDR3 DNA: TGTGCCAGCAGTGAAGGGACAGGGGCCGGGGAGCTGTTTTTT; CDR3 protein: CASSEGTGAGELFF
J gene: TRBJ2-1; D gene: TRBD2; clone size: once; V gene: TRBV18; CDR3 DNA: TGTGCCAGCTCACCACCCAGTCTAGCGGGAGGGAGTGAGCAGTTCTTC; CDR3 protein: CASSPPSLAGGSEQFF
J gene: TRBJ2-7; D gene: TRBD2; clone size: .; V gene: TRBV9; CDR3 DNA: TGTGCCAGCAGCGTAGCGGGCGGGAGGGTTTACGAGCAGTACTTC; CDR3 protein: CASSVAGGRVYEQYF
J gene: TRBJ2-1; D gene: .; clone size: .; V gene: TRBV4-1; CDR3 DNA: TGCGCCAGCAGCGCGGGACCAAGCTCCTACAATGAGCAGTTCTTC; CDR3 protein: CASSAGPSSYNEQFF
J gene: TRBJ1-3; D gene: .; clone size: .; V gene: TRBV10-2; CDR3 DNA: TGCGCCAGCCGGCCAAATCACCCGGGAAACACCATATATTTT; CDR3 protein: CASRPNHPGNTIYF
J gene: TRBJ2-5; D gene: TRBD2; clone size: .; V gene: TRBV7-9; CDR3 DNA: TGTGCCAGCAGCTTAGCTGGTTGGGCTAGCGGGAAGAAAGAGACCCAGTACTTC; CDR3 protein: CASSLAGWASGKKETQYF
J gene: TRBJ2-1; D gene: TRBD2; clone size: .; V gene: TRBV7-2; CDR3 DNA: TGTGCCAGCAGCTCTCAGACTAGCGGGTCCCAATACGAGCAGTTCTTC; CDR3 protein: CASSSQTSGSQYEQFF
J gene: TRBJ1-1; D gene: .; clone size: .; V gene: TRBV7-8; CDR3 DNA: TGTGCCAGCAGCTTAGCGCGTGGGGGTTCCTTTGGGGCTTTCTTT; CDR3 protein: CASSLARGGSFGAFF
J gene: TRBJ1-4; D gene: .; clone size: .; V gene: TRBV18; CDR3 DNA: TGTGCCAGCTCTCTACAGGGCGAGGCTGAAAAACTGTTTTTT; CDR3 protein: CASSLQGEAEKLFF
J gene: TRBJ1-2; D gene: .; clone size: .; V gene: TRBV5-1; CDR3 DNA: TGCGCCAGCAGCTTGTTTCCAGGCTCAGGGACTGGCTACACCTTC; CDR3 protein: CASSLFPGSGTGYTF
J gene: TRBJ2-1; D gene: .; clone size: .; V gene: TRBV6-1; CDR3 DNA: TGTGCCAGCATACAGGGTGTCAGTGAGGATGAGCAGTTCTTC; CDR3 protein: CASIQGVSEDEQFF
J gene: TRBJ2-6; D gene: .; clone size: .; V gene: TRBV13; CDR3 DNA: TGTGCCAGCAGCCCCAGGGGGGTCGGGGCCAACGTCCTGACTTTC; CDR3 protein: CASSPRGVGANVLTF
J gene: TRBJ2-2; D gene: .; clone size: .; V gene: TRBV18; CDR3 DNA: TGTGCCAGCTCACCGGGTACCACCGGGGAGCTGTTTTTT; CDR3 protein: CASSPGTTGELFF
J gene: TRBJ1-2; D gene: .; clone size: .; V gene: TRBV10-3; CDR3 DNA: TGTGCCATCAGTGAGTCGGGGGATAGCTATGGCTACACCTTC; CDR3 protein: CAISESGDSYGYTF
J gene: TRBJ2-7; D gene: .; clone size: .; V gene: TRBV7-8; CDR3 DNA: TGTGCCAGCAGCTTCGCGAAAGCCGCCCAGCAAGGGCAGTACTTC; CDR3 protein: CASSFAKAAQQGQYF
J gene: TRBJ2-5; D gene: .; clone size: few; V gene: TRBV30; CDR3 DNA: TGTGCCTCGAAATTGAGGGGAGTGGAGACCCAGTACTTC; CDR3 protein: CASKLRGVETQYF
J gene: TRBJ1-1; D gene: TRBD1; clone size: .; V gene: TRBV5-6; CDR3 DNA: TGTGCCAGCAGCCGACAGGGATCCACTGAAGCTTTCTTT; CDR3 protein: CASSRQGSTEAFF
J gene: TRBJ1-2; D gene: .; clone size: .; V gene: TRBV28; CDR3 DNA: TGTGCCAGCAGGGACAGCCTCTATGGCTACACCTTC; CDR3 protein: CASRDSLYGYTF
J gene: TRBJ1-1; D gene: .; clone size: few; V gene: TRBV5-1; CDR3 DNA: TGCGCCAGCAGCTTGGGTGGGACCTCTCACACTGAAGCTTTCTTT; CDR3 protein: CASSLGGTSHTEAFF
J gene: TRBJ2-2; D gene: .; clone size: .; V gene: TRBV5-6; CDR3 DNA: TGTGCCAGCAGCTTGACACAAACCGGGGAGCTGTTTTTT; CDR3 protein: CASSLTQTGELFF
J gene: TRBJ1-3; D gene: .; clone size: .; V gene: TRBV9; CDR3 DNA: TGTGCCAGTGGTCGGGACTCTGGAAACACCATATATTTT; CDR3 protein: CASGRDSGNTIYF
J gene: TRBJ1-3; D gene: .; clone size: .; V gene: TRBV5-1; CDR3 DNA: TGCGCCAGCAGCGACCCGGTGGAAACTGGAAACACCATATATTTT; CDR3 protein: CASSDPVETGNTIYF
J gene: TRBJ2-2; D gene: .; clone size: .; V gene: TRBV7-7; CDR3 DNA: TGTGCTAGCAGCAGGTCGAACACCGGGGAGCTGTTTTTT; CDR3 protein: CASSRSNTGELFF
J gene: TRBJ1-2; D gene: .; clone size: .; V gene: TRBV19; CDR3 DNA: TGTGCCAGTAGTACCCTCGGCGTGGCTGGCTATGGCTACACCTTC; CDR3 protein: CASSTLGVAGYGYTF
J gene: TRBJ2-7; D gene: .; clone size: once; V gene: TRBV10-1; CDR3 DNA: TGCGCCAGCAGTGAGTCCAGGGGTCTCAGATCCTACGAGCAGTACTTC; CDR3 protein: CASSESRGLRSYEQYF
J gene: TRBJ1-1; D gene: .; clone size: once; V gene: TRBV30; CDR3 DNA: TGTGCCTGGAGTACAGGGATGGGGGCTGAAGCTTTCTTT; CDR3 protein: CAWSTGMGAEAFF
J gene: TRBJ2-5; D gene: .; clone size: .; V gene: TRBV5-6; CDR3 DNA: TGTGCCAGCAGCCCGGGCGGGGAGACCCAGTACTTC; CDR3 protein: CASSPGGETQYF
J gene: TRBJ2-1; D gene: .; clone size: .; V gene: TRBV6-5; CDR3 DNA: TGTGCCAGCAGTCCCCAGGGCCTCACGCAGGAGCAGTTCTTC; CDR3 protein: CASSPQGLTQEQFF
J gene: TRBJ2-5; D gene: .; clone size: .; V gene: TRBV5-1; CDR3 DNA: TGCGCCAGCAGCTTGGGAGGGTCCCAAGAGACCCAGTACTTC; CDR3 protein: CASSLGGSQETQYF
J gene: TRBJ2-1; D gene: TRBD2; clone size: .; V gene: TRBV6-5; CDR3 DNA: TGTGCCAGCAGCCCCGGGACTAGTCAGTTCTTC; CDR3 protein: CASSPGTSQFF
J gene: TRBJ1-2; D gene: .; clone size: .; V gene: TRBV5-2; CDR3 DNA: TGTGCCAGCAAGGCGGTGCGAGAGTACGAGACCTATGGCTACACCTTC; CDR3 protein: CASKAVREYETYGYTF
J gene: TRBJ2-7; D gene: .; clone size: .; V gene: TRBV2; CDR3 DNA: TGTGCCAGCAGCGACAGGTTCGAGCAGTACTTC; CDR3 protein: CASSDRFEQYF
J gene: TRBJ1-2; D gene: .; clone size: .; V gene: TRBV10-2; CDR3 DNA: TGCGCCAGCAGTAACCGGCCTCCAGGGTCGAACTATGGCTACACCTTC; CDR3 protein: CASSNRPPGSNYGYTF
J gene: TRBJ2-2; D gene: .; clone size: .; V gene: TRBV5-1; CDR3 DNA: TGCGCCAGCAGTCCAGGGGCCGTGAACGGGGAGCTGTTTTTT; CDR3 protein: CASSPGAVNGELFF
J gene: TRBJ1-5; D gene: .; clone size: .; V gene: TRBV4-1; CDR3 DNA: TGCGCCAGCAGCCAAGGAGGCGGCAGAACGGATCTGCATCAGCCCCAGCATTTT; CDR3 protein: CASSQGGGRTDLHQPQHF
J gene: TRBJ1-4; D gene: .; clone size: once; V gene: TRBV18; CDR3 DNA: TGTGCCAGCTCACCACGCCACCCAACTAATGAAAAACTGTTTTTT; CDR3 protein: CASSPRHPTNEKLFF
J gene: TRBJ1-1; D gene: .; clone size: few; V gene: TRBV6-5; CDR3 DNA: TGTGCCAGCAGTTACTCGCGGGGCTACCATCTAGAAGCTTTCTTT; CDR3 protein: CASSYSRGYHLEAFF
J gene: TRBJ1-3; D gene: .; clone size: .; V gene: TRBV2; CDR3 DNA: TGTGCCAGCGGCAGGGGAACTGGAAACACCATATATTTT; CDR3 protein: CASGRGTGNTIYF